There are many counts of the clone carrying this TCR beta chain. The data are from a study of T-cell reconstitution after alpha-beta-depleted transplantation in children. The authors prepared the TCRbeta library with unique molecular identifiers. TCRdb re-derived calls from the PCR reads in MiXCR, one entry per CDR3 protein. Seen here are around 700,000 distinct CDR3 sequences, under 15% observed once, and the top ten hold about 0.77%. The CDR3 is 14 residues long. V was shortened by 1 base and J by 3 bases, with 10 bases between the two germline ends. In germline, CDR1 is KGHSH, CDR2 LQKENI. J is TRBJ2-7 and V is TRBV18; D is ambiguous. The source was PBMCs, collected before TCRalphabeta/CD19-depleted stem cell transplant. This TCR derives from a girl aged 2 to 10 with congenital amegakaryocytic thrombocytopenia, due to receive a stem cell transplant. The CDR3 sequence is CASSPQAGNYEQYF. The CDR3 DNA is TGTGCCAGCTCACCACAAGCTGGGAACTACGAGCAGTACTTC.